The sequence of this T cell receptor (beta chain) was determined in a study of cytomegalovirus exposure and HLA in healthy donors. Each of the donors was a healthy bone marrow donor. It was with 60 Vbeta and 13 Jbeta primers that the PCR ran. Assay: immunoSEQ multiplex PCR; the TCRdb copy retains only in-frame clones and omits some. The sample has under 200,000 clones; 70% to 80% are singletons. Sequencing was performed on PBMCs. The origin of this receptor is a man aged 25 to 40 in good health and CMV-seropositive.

Here the CDR3 reads CAWSGSYEQYF. The DNA of the CDR3 is TGTGCCTGGTCTGGCAGCTACGAGCAGTACTTC. The genes are TRBV30 and TRBJ2-7; unclear D gene. Trimming took off 5 bases at V and 3 bases at J, with 8 bases between the two ends. CDR1 is GTSNPN, CDR2 SVGIG, per germline (reference sequence). The CDR3 contains 11 residues.